The clone carrying this T cell receptor beta chain has only a few counts. Its specificity is not known. Germline assignment: CDR1 MDHEN and CDR2 SYDVKM. V lost 8 bases to trimming and J lost 2 bases, with 12 bases between them. CDR3 length equals 13 residues. This sample is part of a study of T cell repertoires in cytomegalovirus infection. Study information: Through public TCR beta signatures, both CMV infection and matching HLA type were indicated.

TCRdb reprocessed the reads via MiXCR and lists one record per CDR3 protein. The sample has over 300,000 distinct CDR3 sequences, 9% to 9.5% seen once. Points from the study as a whole: Dominating the ex vivo response were HLA-C-restricted CMV-specific TCR beta clonotypes. Cumulative public TCR beta family frequency identified CMV carriers with the relevant HLA.

The chain has TRBV28 and TRBJ1-2; tentatively, D is TRBD1 (6 bases). The source material was PBMCs. This sequence originates from a human donor in good health (CMV status not recorded). Some clones in this sample may be carry-over from other donors' samples. Here the CDR3 DNA reads TGTGCCAGCTACTCTACAGGGAACTATGGCTACACCTTC. Residues: CASYSTGNYGYTF.